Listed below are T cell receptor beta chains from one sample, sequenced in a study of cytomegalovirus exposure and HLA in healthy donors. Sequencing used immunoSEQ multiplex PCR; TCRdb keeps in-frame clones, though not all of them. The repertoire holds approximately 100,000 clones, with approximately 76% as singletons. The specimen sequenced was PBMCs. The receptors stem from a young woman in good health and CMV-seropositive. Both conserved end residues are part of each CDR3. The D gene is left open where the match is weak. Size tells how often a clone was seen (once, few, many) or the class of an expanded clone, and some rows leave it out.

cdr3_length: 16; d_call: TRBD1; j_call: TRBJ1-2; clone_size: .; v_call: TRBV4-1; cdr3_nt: TGCGCCAGCAGCCAAGGATCGGGACAGCTCTTTGTTGGCTACACCTTC; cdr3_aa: CASSQGSGQLFVGYTF
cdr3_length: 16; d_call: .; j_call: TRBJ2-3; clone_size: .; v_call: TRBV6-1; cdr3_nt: TGTGCCAGCAGTGAAGAGGGGGGGGGCTCGTTAGATACGCAGTATTTT; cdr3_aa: CASSEEGGGSLDTQYF
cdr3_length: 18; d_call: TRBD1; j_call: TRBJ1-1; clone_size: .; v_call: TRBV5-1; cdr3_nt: TGCGCCAGCAGCTTGCGCGGAGGACAGGGGGCTTTGGACACTGAAGCTTTCTTT; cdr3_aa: CASSLRGGQGALDTEAFF
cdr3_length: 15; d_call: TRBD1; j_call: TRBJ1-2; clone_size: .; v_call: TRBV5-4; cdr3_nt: TGTGCCAGCAGCCTGGACAGGGAGTTCGGCTATGGCTACACCTTC; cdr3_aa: CASSLDREFGYGYTF
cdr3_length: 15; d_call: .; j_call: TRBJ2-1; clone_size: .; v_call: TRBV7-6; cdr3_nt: TGTGCCAGCAGCTTAGATCTAGCCCGAGTCAATGAGCAGTTCTTC; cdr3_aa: CASSLDLARVNEQFF
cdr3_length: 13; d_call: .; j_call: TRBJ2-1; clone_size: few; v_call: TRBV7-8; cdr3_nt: TGTGCCAGCAGCTTACGATCTAGCAGCGAGCAGTTCTTC; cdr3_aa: CASSLRSSSEQFF
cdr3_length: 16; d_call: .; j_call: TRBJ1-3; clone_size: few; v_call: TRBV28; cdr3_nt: TGTGCCAGCAGTCGAATGGACGGGGGAGTCGACAACAACATATATTTT; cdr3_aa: CASSRMDGGVDNNIYF
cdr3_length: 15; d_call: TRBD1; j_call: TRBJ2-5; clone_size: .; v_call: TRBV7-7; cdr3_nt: TGTGCTAGCAGCTCCGGGCAGGGGGCACGGGAGACCCAGTACTTC; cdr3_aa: CASSSGQGARETQYF
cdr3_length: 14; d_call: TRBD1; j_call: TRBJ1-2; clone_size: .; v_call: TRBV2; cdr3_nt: TGTGCCAGCAGTGGCGGGACAGGGGGTTTTGGCTACACCTTC; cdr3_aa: CASSGGTGGFGYTF
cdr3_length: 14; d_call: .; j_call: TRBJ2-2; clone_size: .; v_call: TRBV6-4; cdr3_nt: TGTGCCAGCAGTGAGGGGTTAGCGGCCGGGGAGCTGTTTTTT; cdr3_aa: CASSEGLAAGELFF
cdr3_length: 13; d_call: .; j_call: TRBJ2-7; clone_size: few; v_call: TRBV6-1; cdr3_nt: TGTGCCAGCAGTGGGCTAGCGTCCTACGAGCAGTACTTC; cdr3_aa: CASSGLASYEQYF
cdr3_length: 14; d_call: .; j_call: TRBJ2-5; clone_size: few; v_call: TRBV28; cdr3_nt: TGTGCCAGCAGTTTACCGCAACTACAAGAGACCCAGTACTTC; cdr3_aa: CASSLPQLQETQYF
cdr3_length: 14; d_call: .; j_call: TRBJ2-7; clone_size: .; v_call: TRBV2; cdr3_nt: TGTGCCAGCAGTGTTGGAGGTAGGGCCTACGAGCAGTACTTC; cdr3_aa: CASSVGGRAYEQYF
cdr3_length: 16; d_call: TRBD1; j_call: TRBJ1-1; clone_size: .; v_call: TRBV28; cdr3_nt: TGTGCCAGCAGTCGGGACAGAGCGCCGAGGAACACTGAAGCTTTCTTT; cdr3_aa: CASSRDRAPRNTEAFF
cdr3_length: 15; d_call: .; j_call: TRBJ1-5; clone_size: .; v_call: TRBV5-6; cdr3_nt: TGTGCCAGCAGCGCCCAGGGAAATAGCAATCAGCCCCAGCATTTT; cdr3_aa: CASSAQGNSNQPQHF
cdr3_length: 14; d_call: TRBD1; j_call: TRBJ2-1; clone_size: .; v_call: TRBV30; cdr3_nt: TGTGCCTGGAGGACAGGGGTGGGCCTAAATGAGCAGTTCTTC; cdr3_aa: CAWRTGVGLNEQFF
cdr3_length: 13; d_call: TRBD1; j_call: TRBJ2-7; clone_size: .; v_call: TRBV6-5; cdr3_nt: TGTGCCAGCAGCCACCGGGACAGAATGAAGCAGTACTTC; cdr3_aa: CASSHRDRMKQYF
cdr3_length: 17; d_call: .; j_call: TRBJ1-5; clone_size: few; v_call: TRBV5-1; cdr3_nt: TGCGCCACCTCGAATCGGGCGGCGGGCAGAGGCAATCAGCCCCAGCATTTT; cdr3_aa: CATSNRAAGRGNQPQHF
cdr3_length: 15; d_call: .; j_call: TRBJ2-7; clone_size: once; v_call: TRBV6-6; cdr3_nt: TGTGCCAGCACCGAGACAGTTACAAGGACCTACGAGCAGTACTTC; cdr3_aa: CASTETVTRTYEQYF
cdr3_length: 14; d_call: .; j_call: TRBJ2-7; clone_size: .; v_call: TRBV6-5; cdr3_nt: TGTGCCAGCAGTTGGGGCAGGGCTTCCTACGAGCAGTACTTC; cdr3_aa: CASSWGRASYEQYF
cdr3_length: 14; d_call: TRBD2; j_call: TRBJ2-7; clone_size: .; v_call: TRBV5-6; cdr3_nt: TGTGCCAGCAGCCCGACTAGCGGAACCTACGAGCAGTACTTC; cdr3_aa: CASSPTSGTYEQYF
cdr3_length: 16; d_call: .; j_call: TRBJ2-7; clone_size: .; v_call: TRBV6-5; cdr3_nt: TGTGCCAGCAGTTACTCTCCAGAGGGGACTTCCTACGAGCAGTACTTC; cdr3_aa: CASSYSPEGTSYEQYF
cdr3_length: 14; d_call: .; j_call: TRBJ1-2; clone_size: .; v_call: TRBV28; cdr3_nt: TGTGCCAGCAGTGCCCAGGGGTATCGGCGTGACTACACCTTC; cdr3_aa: CASSAQGYRRDYTF
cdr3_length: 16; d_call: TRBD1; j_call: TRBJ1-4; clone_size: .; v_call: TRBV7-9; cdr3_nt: TGTGCCAGCAGCTATTACACGAGGGGGCCTAATGAAAAACTGTTTTTT; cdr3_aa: CASSYYTRGPNEKLFF
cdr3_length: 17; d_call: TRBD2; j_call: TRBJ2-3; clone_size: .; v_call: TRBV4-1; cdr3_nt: TGCGCCAGCAGCCAACAACTCGGGGCTAGCGGGAGAGATACGCAGTATTTT; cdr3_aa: CASSQQLGASGRDTQYF
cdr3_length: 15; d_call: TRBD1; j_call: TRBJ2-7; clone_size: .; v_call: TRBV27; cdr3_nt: TGTGCCAGCAGTACAAGCCGGGACAGGGGAAGCTTGCAGTACTTC; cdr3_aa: CASSTSRDRGSLQYF
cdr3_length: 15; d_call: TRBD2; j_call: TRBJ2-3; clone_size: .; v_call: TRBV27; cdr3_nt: TGTGCCAGCAGTCCCGGGACTAGCCCCACAGATACGCAGTATTTT; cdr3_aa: CASSPGTSPTDTQYF
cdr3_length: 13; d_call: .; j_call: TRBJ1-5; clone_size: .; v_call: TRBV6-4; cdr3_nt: TGTGCCAGCAGTCGGGATAGCAATCAGCCCCAGCATTTT; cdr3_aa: CASSRDSNQPQHF
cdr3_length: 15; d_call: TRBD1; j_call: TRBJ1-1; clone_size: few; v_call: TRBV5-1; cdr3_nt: TGCGCCAGCAGCCGGAGGGGGCAGGGGGCCCCTGAAGCTTTCTTT; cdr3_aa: CASSRRGQGAPEAFF
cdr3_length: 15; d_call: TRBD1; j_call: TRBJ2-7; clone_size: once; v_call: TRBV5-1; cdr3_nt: TGCGCCAGCAGCCTGAGGACAGGAAATACCTACGAGCAGTACTTC; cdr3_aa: CASSLRTGNTYEQYF
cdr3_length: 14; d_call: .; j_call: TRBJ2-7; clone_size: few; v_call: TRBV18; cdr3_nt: TGTGCCAGCTCACCCGGGACATACTCCTACGAGCAGTACTTC; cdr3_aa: CASSPGTYSYEQYF
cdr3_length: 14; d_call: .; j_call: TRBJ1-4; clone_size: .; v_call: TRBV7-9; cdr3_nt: TGTGCCAGCAGCTTGGGGCTGGGGATGGAAAAACTGTTTTTT; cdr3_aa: CASSLGLGMEKLFF
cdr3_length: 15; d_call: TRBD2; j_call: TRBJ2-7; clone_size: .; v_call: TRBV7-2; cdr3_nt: TGTGCCAGCAGCTTAGGTTCCGGGAGGTCCTACGAGCAGTACTTC; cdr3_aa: CASSLGSGRSYEQYF
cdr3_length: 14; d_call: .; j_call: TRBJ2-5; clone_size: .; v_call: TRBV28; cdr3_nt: TGTGCCAGCAGTCCTCACAGGATTCAAGAGACCCAGTACTTC; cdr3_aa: CASSPHRIQETQYF
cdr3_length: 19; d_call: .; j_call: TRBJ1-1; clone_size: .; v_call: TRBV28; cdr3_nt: TGTGCCAGCAGCTCCACCAGCAGGGATTGGAGATCTATGAACACTGAAGCTTTCTTT; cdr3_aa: CASSSTSRDWRSMNTEAFF
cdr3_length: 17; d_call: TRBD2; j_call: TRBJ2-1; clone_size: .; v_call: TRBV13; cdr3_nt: TGTGCCAGCAGCTTAGAGCGGCTAGCGGTAAGAAACAATGAGCAGTTCTTC; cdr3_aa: CASSLERLAVRNNEQFF
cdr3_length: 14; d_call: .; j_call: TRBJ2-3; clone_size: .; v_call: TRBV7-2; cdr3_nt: TGTGCCAGCAGCTTATTTAGCGGTACAGATACGCAGTATTTT; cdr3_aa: CASSLFSGTDTQYF
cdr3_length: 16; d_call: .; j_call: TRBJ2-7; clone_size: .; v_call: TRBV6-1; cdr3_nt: TGTGCCAGCAGTGTAGAGGGGGGGGAGAGCTCCTACGAGCAGTACTTC; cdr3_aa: CASSVEGGESSYEQYF
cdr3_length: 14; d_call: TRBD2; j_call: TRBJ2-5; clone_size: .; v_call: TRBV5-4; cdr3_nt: TGTGCCAGCAGCCTATTTGCGGGAGATCGTGAGCAGTACTTC; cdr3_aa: CASSLFAGDREQYF
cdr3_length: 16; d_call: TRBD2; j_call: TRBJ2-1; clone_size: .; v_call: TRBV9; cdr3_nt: TGTGCCAGCAGCCCCAGGACTAGCGGAGTATACAATGAGCAGTTCTTC; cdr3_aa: CASSPRTSGVYNEQFF
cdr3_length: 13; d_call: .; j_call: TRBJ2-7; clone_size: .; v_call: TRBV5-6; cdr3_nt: TGTGCCAGCAGACCACAGGGCTCCTACGAGCAGTACTTC; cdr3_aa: CASRPQGSYEQYF
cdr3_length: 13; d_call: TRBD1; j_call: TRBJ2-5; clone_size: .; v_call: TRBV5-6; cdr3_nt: TGTGCCAGCAGCCGACAGGGTGTGGAGACCCAGTACTTC; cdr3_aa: CASSRQGVETQYF
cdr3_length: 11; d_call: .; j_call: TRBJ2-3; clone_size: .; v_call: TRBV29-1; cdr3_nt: TGCAGCGTTGGAGTCCCAGATACGCAGTATTTT; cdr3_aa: CSVGVPDTQYF
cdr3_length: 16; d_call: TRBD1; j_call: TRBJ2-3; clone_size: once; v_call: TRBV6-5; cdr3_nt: TGTGCCAGCAGTTACTCAACAGGGGCCCTCACAGATACGCAGTATTTT; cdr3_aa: CASSYSTGALTDTQYF
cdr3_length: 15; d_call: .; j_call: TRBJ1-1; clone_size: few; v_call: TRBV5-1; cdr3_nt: TGCGCCAGCAGCAGACGGGACTTACAGAACACTGAAGCTTTCTTT; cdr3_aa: CASSRRDLQNTEAFF
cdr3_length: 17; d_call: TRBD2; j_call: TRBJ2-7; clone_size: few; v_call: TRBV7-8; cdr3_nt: TGTGCCAGCAGCCGGACTAGCGGATACCCGATCATCTACGAGCAGTACTTC; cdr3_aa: CASSRTSGYPIIYEQYF
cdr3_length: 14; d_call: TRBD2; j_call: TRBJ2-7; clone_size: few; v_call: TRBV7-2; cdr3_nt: TGTGCCAGCAGCGATCTAGCGGGAGACTACGAGCAGTACTTC; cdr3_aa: CASSDLAGDYEQYF
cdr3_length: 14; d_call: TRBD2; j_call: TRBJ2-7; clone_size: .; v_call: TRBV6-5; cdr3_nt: TGTGCCAGCAGGGGTCCGACTAGCGGGTACGAGCAGTACTTC; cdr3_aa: CASRGPTSGYEQYF
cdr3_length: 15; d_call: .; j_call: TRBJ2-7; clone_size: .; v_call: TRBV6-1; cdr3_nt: TGTGCCAGCAGTGAATTGCGGGGCTTCTCCGACGAGCAGTACTTC; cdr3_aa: CASSELRGFSDEQYF
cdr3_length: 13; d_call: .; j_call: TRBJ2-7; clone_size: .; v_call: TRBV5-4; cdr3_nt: TGTGCCAGCAGCTTGGACTTTTTCTACGAGCAGTACTTC; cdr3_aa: CASSLDFFYEQYF
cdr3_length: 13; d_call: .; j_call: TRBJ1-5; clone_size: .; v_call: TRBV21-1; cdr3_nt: TGTGCCAGCCCCCACAGGGAATATCAGCCCCAGCATTTT; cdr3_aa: CASPHREYQPQHF
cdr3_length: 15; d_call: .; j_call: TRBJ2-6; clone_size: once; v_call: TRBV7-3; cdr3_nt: TGTGCCAGCAGCTTAAGCCCAGCTGGGGCCAACGTCCTGACTTTC; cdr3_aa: CASSLSPAGANVLTF
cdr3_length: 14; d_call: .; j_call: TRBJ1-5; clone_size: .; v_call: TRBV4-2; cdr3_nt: TGTGCCAGCAGCCAGTCCCGAGGAGTTCAGCCCCAGCATTTT; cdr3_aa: CASSQSRGVQPQHF
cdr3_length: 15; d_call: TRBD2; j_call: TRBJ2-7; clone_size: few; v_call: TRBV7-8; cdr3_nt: TGTGCCAGCAGCACCCGGACTAGCGGGGCCTACGAGCAGTACTTC; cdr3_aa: CASSTRTSGAYEQYF
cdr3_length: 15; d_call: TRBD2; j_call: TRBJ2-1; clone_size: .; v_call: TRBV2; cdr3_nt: TGTGCCAGCCAGACTAGCGGGGTCGTCGGGCATGAGCAGTTCTTC; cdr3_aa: CASQTSGVVGHEQFF
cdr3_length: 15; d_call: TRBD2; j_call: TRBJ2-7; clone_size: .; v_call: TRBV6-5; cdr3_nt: TGTGCCAGCAGTTACTCGTGGACTAGCGGGTACGAGCAGTACTTC; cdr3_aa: CASSYSWTSGYEQYF
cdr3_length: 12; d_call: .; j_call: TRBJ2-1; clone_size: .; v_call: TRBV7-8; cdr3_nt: TGTGCCAGCAGCCCCGCGGCGAATGAGCAGTTCTTC; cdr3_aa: CASSPAANEQFF